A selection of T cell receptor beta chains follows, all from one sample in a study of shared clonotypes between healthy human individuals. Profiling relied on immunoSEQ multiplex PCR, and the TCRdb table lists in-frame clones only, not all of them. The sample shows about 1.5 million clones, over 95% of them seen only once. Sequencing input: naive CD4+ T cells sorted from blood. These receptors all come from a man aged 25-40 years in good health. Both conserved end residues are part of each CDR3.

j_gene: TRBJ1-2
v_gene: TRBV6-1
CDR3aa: CASSVGQGLGYTF

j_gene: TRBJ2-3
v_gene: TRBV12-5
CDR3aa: CASGLSGTVGTDTQYF

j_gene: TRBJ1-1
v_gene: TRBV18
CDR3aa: CASSPPVGTPAAFF

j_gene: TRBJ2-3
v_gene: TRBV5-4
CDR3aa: CASSLSGVSTDTQYF

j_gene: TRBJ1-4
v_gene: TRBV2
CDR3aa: CASSAGVGEKLFF

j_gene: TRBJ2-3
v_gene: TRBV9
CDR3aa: CASSESSGRRTDTQYF

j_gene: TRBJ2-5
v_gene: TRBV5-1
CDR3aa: CASSLQQGNQETQYF

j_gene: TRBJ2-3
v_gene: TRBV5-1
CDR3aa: CASRPGPTDTQYF

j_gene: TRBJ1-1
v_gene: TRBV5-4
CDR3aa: CASSGPGTGIRNTEAFF

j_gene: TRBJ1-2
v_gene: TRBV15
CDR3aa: CATSRVDKTDYGYTF

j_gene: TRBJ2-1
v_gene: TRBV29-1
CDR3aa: CSVEKAGGRSDEQFF

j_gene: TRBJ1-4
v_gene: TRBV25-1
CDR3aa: CASRAGEKLFF

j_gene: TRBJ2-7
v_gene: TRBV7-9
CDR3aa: CASNTGFEQYF

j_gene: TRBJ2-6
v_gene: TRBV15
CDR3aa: CATSRVTGTGGYGANVLTF

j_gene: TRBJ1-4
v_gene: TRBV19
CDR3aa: CASSWDRGEKLFF

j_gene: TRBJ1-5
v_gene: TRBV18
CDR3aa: CASSLRGGLESNQPQHF

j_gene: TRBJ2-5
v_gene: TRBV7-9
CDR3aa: CASSFGLARGETQYF

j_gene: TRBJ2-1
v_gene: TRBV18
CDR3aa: CASSPPAKGYNEQFF

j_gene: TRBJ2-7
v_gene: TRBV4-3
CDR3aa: CASSQGVGRSYEQYF

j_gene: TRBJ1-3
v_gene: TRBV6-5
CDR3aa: CASSQFSGNTIYF

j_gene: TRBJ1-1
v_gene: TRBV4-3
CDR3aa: CASSQESDRGTEAFF

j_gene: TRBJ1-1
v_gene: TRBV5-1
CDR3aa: CASSHDRAEAFF

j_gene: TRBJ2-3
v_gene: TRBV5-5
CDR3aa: CASSLGWSSTDTQYF

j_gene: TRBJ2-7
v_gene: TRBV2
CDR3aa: CASFSGFAYEQYF

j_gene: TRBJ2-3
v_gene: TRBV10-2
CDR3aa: CASSGWGGNTDTQYF

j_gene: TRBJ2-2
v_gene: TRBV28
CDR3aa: CASSPPPARGELFF

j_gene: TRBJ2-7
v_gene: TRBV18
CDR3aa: CASSPQRPTGVYEQYF

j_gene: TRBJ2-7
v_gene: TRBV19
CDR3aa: CASSITGTGGVYEQYF

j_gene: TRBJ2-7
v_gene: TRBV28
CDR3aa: CASRTGVYEQYF

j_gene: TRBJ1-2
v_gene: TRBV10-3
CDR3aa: CALSGGEGYTF

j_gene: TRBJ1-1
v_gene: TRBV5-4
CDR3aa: CASSLLGGGNTEAFF

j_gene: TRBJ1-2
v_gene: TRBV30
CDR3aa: CAWSWLTGTYGYTF

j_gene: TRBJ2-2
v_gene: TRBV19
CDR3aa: CASSISRGHTGELFF

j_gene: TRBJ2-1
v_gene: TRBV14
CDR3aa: CASSPGLATYNEQFF

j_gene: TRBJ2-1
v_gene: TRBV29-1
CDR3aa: CSVAPGGSYNEQFF

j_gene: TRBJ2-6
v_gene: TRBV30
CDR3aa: CALTGYGANVLTF

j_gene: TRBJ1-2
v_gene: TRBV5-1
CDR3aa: CASSLGQGARGYTF

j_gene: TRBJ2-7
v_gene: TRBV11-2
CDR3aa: CASSLGRLAGGGQGYEQYF

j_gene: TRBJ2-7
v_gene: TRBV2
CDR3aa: CASRTHDRGPLGEQYF

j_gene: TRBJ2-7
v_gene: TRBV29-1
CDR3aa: CSATGAPSSYEQYF

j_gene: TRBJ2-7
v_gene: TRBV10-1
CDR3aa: CASSPSGRATYEQYF

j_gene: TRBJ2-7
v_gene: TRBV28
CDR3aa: CASSLTGFYEQYF

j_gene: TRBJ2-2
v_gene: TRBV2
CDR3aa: CASSLLAGVPTGELFF

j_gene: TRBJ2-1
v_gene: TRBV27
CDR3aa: CASSPRTSGITDEQFF

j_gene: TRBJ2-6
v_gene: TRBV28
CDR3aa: CASSPQQGSGANVLTF

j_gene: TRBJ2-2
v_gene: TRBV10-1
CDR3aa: CASSENFGELFF

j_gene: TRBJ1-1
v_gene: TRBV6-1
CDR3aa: CASSETGTPREAFF